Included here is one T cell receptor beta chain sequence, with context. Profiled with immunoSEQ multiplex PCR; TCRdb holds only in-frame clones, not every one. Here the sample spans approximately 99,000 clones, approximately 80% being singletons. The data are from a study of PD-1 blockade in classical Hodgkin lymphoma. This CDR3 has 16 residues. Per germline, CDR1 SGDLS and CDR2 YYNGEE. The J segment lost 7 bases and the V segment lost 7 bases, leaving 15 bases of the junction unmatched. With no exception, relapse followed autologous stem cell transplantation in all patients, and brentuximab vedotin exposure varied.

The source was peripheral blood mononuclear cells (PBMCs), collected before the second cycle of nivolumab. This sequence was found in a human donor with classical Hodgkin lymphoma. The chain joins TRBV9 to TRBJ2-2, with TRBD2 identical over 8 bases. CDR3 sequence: CASAETSAWQGGELFF. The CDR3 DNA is TGTGCCAGCGCCGAGACTAGCGCCTGGCAGGGCGGGGAGCTGTTTTTT.